This TCR beta chain comes out of a study of T cells in Graves' hyperthyroidism and ophthalmopathy. Overall study findings and caveats: A model of 13 V-J pairs discriminated ophthalmopathy from stable hyperthyroidism.

Amplification yielded TCR beta CDR3 regions, with RNA transcripts as the source. Using the HTBI primer set, a first-round RT-PCR was run on the TCR CDR3. Using its own MiXCR run on the multiplex PCR reads, TCRdb lists one record per CDR3 protein. The data contain about 560,000 distinct CDR3 sequences, 40% to 55% of them singletons. Germline V gene lookup returns CDR1 SQVTM and CDR2 ANQGSEA. The CDR3 is made up of 14 amino acids. Between the trimmed V and J ends, which lost 3 bases and 6 bases, there was a span of 17 bases. On this clonotype itself: The antigen is undetermined.

The hyperthyroidism was newly diagnosed and had lasted under 2 months; the patients were aged 18 to 65. This rearrangement joins TRBV29-1 to TRBJ1-2; maybe TRBD1 (6 bases). This sequence originates from a woman between 18 and 29 years old with Graves' hyperthyroidism. What was sequenced was peripheral blood or thyroid tissue (not recorded which). As DNA, the CDR3 is TGCAGCGTTGAGCGGGGGGGGGCCCTTAATGGCTACACCTTC. Its translation: CSVERGGALNGYTF.